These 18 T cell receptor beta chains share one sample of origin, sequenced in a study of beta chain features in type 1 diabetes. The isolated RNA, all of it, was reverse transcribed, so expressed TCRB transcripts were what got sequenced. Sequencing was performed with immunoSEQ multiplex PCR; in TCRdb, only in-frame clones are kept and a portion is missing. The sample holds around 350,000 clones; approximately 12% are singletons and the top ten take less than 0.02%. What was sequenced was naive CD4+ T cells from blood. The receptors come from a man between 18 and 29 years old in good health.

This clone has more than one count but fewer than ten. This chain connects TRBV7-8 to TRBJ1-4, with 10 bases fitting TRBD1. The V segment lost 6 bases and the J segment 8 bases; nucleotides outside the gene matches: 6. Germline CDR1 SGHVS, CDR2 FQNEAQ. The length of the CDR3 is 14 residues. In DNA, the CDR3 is TGTGCCAGCAGACGGGACAGGGGAAGAGAAAAACTGTTTTTT. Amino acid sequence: CASRRDRGREKLFF. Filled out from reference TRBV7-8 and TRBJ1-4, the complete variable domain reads GAGVSQSPRYKVAKRGQDVALRCDPISGHVSLFWYQQALGQGPEFLTYFQNEAQLDKSGLPSDRFFAERPEGSVSTLKIQRTQQEDSAVYLCASRRDRGREKLFFGSGTQLSVL.

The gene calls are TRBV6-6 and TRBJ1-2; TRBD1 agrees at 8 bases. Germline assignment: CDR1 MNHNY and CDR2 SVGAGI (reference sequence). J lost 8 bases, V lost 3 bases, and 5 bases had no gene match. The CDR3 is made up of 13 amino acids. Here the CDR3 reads CASSYGQGGGYTF. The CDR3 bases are TGTGCCAGCAGTTATGGACAGGGTGGAGGCTACACCTTC.

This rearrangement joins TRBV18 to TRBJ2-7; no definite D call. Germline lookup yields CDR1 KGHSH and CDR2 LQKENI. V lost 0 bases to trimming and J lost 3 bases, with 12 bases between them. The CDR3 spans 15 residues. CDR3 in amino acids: CASSPPSRTGYEQYF. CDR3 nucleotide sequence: TGTGCCAGCTCACCACCGAGTCGAACCGGCTACGAGCAGTACTTC. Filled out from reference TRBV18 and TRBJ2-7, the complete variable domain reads NAGVMQNPRHLVRRRGQEARLRCSPMKGHSHVYWYRQLPEEGLKFMVYLQKENIIDESGMPKERFSAEFPKEGPSILRIQQVVRGDSAAYFCASSPPSRTGYEQYFGPGTRLTVT.

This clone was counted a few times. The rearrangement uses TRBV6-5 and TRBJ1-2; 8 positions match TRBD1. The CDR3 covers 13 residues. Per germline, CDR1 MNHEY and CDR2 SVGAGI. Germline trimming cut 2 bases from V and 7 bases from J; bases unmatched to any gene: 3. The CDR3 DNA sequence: TGTGCCAGCAGTTACGTTGGACAGGGTGGCTACACCTTC. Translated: CASSYVGQGGYTF.

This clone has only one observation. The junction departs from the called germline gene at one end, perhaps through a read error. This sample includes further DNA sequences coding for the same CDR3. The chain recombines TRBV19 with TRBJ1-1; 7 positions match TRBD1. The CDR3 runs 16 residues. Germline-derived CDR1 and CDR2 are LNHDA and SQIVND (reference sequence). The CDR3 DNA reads TGTGCCAGTAGTATACACAGGACAGGATTAAACACTGAAGCTTTCTTC. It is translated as CASSIHRTGLNTEAFF. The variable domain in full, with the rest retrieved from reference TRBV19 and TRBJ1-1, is DGGITQSPKYLFRKEGQNVTLSCEQNLNHDAMYWYRQDPGQGLRLIYYSQIVNDFQKGDIAEGYSVSREKKESFPLTVTSAQKNPTAFYLCASSIHRTGLNTEAFFGQGTRLTVV.

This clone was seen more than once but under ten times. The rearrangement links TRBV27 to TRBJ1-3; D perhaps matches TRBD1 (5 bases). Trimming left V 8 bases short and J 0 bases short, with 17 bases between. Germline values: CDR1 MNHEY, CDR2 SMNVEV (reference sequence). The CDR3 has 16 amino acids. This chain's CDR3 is CASEPSDRYSGNTIYF. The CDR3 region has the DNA TGTGCCAGCGAGCCCTCCGACAGATACTCTGGAAACACCATATATTTT.

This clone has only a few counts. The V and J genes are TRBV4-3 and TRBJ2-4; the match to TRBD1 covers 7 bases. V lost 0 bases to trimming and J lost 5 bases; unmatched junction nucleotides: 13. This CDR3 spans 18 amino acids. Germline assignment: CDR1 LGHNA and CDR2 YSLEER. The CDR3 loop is CASSQDPHRGPGENIQYF. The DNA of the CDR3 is TGCGCCAGCAGCCAAGACCCCCACAGGGGTCCCGGCGAAAACATTCAGTACTTC.

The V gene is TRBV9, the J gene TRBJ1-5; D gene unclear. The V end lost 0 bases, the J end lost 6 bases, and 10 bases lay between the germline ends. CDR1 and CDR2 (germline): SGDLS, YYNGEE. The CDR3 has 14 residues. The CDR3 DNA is TGTGCCAGCAGCGTAGCGGGAGGTGGTCAGCCCCAGCATTTT. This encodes CASSVAGGGQPQHF.

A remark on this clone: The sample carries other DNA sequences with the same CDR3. The CDR3 sequence is CASSLDSSGANVLTF. CDR3 nucleotides: TGTGCCAGCAGCTTGGACAGCTCTGGGGCCAACGTCCTGACTTTC. The rearrangement links TRBV7-3 to TRBJ2-6, with D maybe TRBD1 (6 bases). CDR1 is SGHTA and CDR2 is FQGTGA in the germline V gene. This CDR3 region has 15 residues. V dropped 3 bases and J dropped 0 bases, with 6 bases sitting between them.

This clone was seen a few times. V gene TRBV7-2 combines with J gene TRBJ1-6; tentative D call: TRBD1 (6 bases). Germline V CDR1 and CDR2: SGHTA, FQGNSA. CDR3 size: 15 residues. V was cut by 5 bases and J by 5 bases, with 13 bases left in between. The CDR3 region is CASSIRQADNSPLHF. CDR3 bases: TGTGCCAGCAGCATACGACAGGCCGATAATTCACCCCTCCACTTT. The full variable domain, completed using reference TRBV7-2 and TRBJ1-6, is GAGVSQSPSNKVTEKGKDVELRCDPISGHTALYWYRQSLGQGLEFLIYFQGNSAPDKSGLPSDRFSAERTGGSVSTLTIQRTQQEDSAVYLCASSIRQADNSPLHFGNGTRLTVT.

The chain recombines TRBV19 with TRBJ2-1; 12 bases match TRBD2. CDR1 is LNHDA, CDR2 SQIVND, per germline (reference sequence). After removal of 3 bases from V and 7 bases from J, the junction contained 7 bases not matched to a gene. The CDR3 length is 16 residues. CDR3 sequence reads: CASSIRRGTSGNEQFF. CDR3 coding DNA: TGTGCCAGTAGTATTCGCAGAGGGACTAGCGGGAATGAGCAGTTCTTC.

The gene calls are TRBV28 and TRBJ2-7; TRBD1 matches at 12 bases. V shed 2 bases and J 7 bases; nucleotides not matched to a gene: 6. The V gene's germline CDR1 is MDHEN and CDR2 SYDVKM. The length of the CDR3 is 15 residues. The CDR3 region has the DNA TGTGCCAGCAGTTTACAGGGACAGGGGGCGAGTGAGCAGTACTTC. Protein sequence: CASSLQGQGASEQYF.

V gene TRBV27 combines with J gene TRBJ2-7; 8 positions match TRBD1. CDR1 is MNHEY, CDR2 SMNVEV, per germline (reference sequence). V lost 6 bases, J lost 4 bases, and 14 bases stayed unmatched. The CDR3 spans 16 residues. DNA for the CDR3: TGTGCCAGCAGCTCCCCCGGACAGGGAAGCTCGTACGAGCAGTACTTC. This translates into CASSSPGQGSSYEQYF.

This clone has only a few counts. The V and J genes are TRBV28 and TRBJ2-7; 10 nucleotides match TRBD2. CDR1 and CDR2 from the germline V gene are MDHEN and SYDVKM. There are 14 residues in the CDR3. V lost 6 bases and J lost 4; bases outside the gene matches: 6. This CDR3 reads CASRGAGGPYEQYF. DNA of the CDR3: TGTGCCAGCAGAGGAGCGGGGGGGCCTTACGAGCAGTACTTC.

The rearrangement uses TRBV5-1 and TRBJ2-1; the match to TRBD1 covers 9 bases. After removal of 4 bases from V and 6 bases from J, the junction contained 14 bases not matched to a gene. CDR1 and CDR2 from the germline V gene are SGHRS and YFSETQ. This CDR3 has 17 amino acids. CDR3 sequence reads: CASSVFPQGQGPNEQFF. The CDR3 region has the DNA TGCGCCAGCAGCGTCTTCCCCCAGGGACAGGGACCCAATGAGCAGTTCTTC.

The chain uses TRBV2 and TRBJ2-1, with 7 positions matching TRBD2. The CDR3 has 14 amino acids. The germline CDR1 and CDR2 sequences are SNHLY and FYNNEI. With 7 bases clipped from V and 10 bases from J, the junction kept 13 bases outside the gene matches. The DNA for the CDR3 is TGTGCCAGCATGAGCTTTCGCGGGAGATGGGAGCAGTTCTTC. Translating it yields CASMSFRGRWEQFF.

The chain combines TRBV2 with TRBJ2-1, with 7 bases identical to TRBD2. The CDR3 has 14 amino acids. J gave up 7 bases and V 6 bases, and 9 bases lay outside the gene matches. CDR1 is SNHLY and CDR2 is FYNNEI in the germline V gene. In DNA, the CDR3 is TGTGCCAGCAGAAGGGCTAGCGGCACAAATGAGCAGTTCTTC. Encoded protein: CASRRASGTNEQFF.

The CDR3 region has the DNA TGTGCCAGCAGTGAAGGGGGCGGAAGGCCCGTCGAGCAGTACTTC. Amino acids: CASSEGGGRPVEQYF. The chain recombines TRBV6-1 with TRBJ2-7, with D possibly matching TRBD1 (5 bases). The V end was cut by 1 base, the J end by 6 bases, with 16 bases between. The length of the CDR3 is 15 residues. In germline, CDR1 is MNHNS, CDR2 SASEGT.